One and the same sample provided the 8 T cell receptor beta chains below, sequenced in a study of blood T cell repertoires in COVID-19. Some clones are missing from TCRdb's copy, which holds only in-frame ones; the method was immunoSEQ multiplex PCR. This table holds about 28,000 clones, under 80% found once. The material sequenced was peripheral blood. Source of these receptors: a man aged 70 or older with acute or convalescent COVID-19.

The chain joins TRBV6-5 to TRBJ2-7, with 13 bases matching TRBD2. The CDR3 contains 13 residues. J was trimmed by 5 bases and V by 8 bases; bases with no gene match: 3. Germline lookup yields CDR1 MNHEY and CDR2 SVGAGI. The CDR3 nucleotides are TGTGCCAGCCGACTAGCGGGGGGTAACGAGCAGTACTTC. Residues: CASRLAGGNEQYF.

This chain links TRBV6-1 with TRBJ1-3, with D unclear. This CDR3 contains 12 residues. The germline CDR1 and CDR2 sequences are MNHNS and SASEGT. Trimming took off 6 bases at V and 1 base at J, with 4 bases between the two ends. The CDR3 reads CASSPSGNTIYF. CDR3 bases: TGTGCCAGCAGCCCTTCTGGAAACACCATATATTTT.

V is TRBV7-2 and J is TRBJ2-7, with 10 bases fitting TRBD1. Germline loops: CDR1 SGHTA, CDR2 FQGNSA. V was pared by 7 bases and J by 6 bases, with 15 bases of the junction left unmatched. The CDR3 is made up of 16 amino acids. The CDR3 bases are TGTGCCAGCATTCCGGGGGGACAGGGGAGTCTGGGCGAGCAGTACTTC. It specifies CASIPGGQGSLGEQYF.

The gene calls are TRBV5-6 and TRBJ1-6; TRBD1 aligns across 9 bases. With V trimmed by 0 bases and J by 9 bases, 4 bases remained unmatched. The CDR3 extends over 15 amino acids. CDR1 is SGHDT and CDR2 is YYEEEE in the germline V gene. CDR3: CASSLVDRGTSPLHF. DNA of the CDR3: TGTGCCAGCAGCTTGGTGGACAGGGGAACTTCACCCCTCCACTTT.

The V gene is TRBV5-6, the J gene TRBJ1-4; D is unresolved. This CDR3 comprises 13 residues. The germline CDR1 and CDR2 sequences are SGHDT and YYEEEE. Trimming pared 4 bases from V and 10 bases from J, leaving 14 bases between. CDR3 nucleotide sequence: TGTGCCAGCAGCCCCGGGAGGCCGGGAAAACTGTTTTTT. This gives the protein CASSPGRPGKLFF.

This clone showed up just a few times. The gene calls are TRBV28 and TRBJ1-5; the D is unclear. The V gene's germline CDR1 is MDHEN and CDR2 SYDVKM. This CDR3 has 12 residues. V gave up 8 bases and J gave up 0 bases, with 5 bases separating them. The chain's CDR3 is CASLDSNQPQHF. The CDR3 DNA is TGTGCCAGCTTAGATAGCAATCAGCCCCAGCATTTT. Full variable domain (remainder filled in from reference TRBV28 and TRBJ1-5): DVKVTQSSRYLVKRTGEKVFLECVQDMDHENMFWYRQDPGLGLRLIYFSYDVKMKEKGDIPEGYSVSREKKERFSLILESASTNQTSMYLCASLDSNQPQHFGDGTRLSIL.

This sequence joins TRBV2 and TRBJ2-7; the match to TRBD2 covers 7 bases. Germline CDR1 SNHLY, CDR2 FYNNEI. V gave up 7 bases and J gave up 10 bases; unmatched junction bases: 16. The CDR3 is 14 amino acids. The CDR3 nucleotides read TGTGCCAGCAATGGGATAGAGGCGGGAGAGCGCCAGTACTTC. This encodes CASNGIEAGERQYF. Complete variable domain (other parts from reference TRBV2 and TRBJ2-7): EPEVTQTPSHQVTQMGQEVILRCVPISNHLYFYWYRQILGQKVEFLVSFYNNEISEKSEIFDDQFSVERPDGSNFTLKIRSTKLEDSAMYFCASNGIEAGERQYFGPGTRLTVT.

The gene calls are TRBV7-9 and TRBJ2-1; TRBD2 might be the D (6 bases). The V and J ends lost 3 bases and 8 bases respectively, with 23 bases between them. Germline CDR1 reads SEHNR; CDR2 reads FQNEAQ (reference sequence). This CDR3 is built from 17 residues. The CDR3 bases are TGTGCCAGCAGCTTGGGGGTGCAGATACCTAGCGTCGATGAGCAGTTCTTC. This sequence encodes CASSLGVQIPSVDEQFF.